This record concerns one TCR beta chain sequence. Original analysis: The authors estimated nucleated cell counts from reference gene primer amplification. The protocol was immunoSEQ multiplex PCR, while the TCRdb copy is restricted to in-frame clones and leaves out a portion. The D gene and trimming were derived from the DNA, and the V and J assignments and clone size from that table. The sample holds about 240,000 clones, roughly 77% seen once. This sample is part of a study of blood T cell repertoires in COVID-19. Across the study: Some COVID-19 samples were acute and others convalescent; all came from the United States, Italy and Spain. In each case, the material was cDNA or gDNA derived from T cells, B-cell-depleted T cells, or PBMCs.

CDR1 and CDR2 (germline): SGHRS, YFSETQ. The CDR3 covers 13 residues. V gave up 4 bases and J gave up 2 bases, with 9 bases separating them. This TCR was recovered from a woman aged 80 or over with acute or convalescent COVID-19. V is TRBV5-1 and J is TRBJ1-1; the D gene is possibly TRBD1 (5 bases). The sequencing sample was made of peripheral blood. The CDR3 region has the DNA TGCGCCAGCAGCCGGGGGGACAACACTGAAGCTTTCTTT. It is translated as CASSRGDNTEAFF.